This TCR beta chain was sequenced in a study of shared clonotypes between healthy human individuals. Overall study findings and caveats: Four donors shared approximately 5% of their naive CD4 clonotypes.

The V end was cut by 2 bases, the J end by 1 base, with 13 bases between. This CDR3 is built from 16 residues. The germline V gene encodes CDR1 MNHEY and CDR2 SMNVEV (reference sequence). Cells designated naive CD8 were CD45RO-negative and were positively selected for CCR7, with terminally differentiated effector memory CD45RA+ cells excluded. Donors comprised healthy HIV-negative adults lacking recent acute infections or vaccinations. In the case of this clone: The antigen is undetermined.

Generated by immunoSEQ multiplex PCR, the TCRdb table keeps only in-frame clones and is missing some. The sample includes about 2 million clones, over 85% seen only once; the top ten take around 1.1%. This receptor was obtained from a man younger than 35 in good health. This chain uses TRBV27 with TRBJ2-3; the D gene is possibly TRBD2 (5 bases). The sequencing sample was made of naive CD8+ T cells sorted from blood. CDR3 coding DNA: TGTGCCAGCAGTTTAATCGGGGAGACTGGCACAGATACGCAGTATTTT. It yields the protein CASSLIGETGTDTQYF.